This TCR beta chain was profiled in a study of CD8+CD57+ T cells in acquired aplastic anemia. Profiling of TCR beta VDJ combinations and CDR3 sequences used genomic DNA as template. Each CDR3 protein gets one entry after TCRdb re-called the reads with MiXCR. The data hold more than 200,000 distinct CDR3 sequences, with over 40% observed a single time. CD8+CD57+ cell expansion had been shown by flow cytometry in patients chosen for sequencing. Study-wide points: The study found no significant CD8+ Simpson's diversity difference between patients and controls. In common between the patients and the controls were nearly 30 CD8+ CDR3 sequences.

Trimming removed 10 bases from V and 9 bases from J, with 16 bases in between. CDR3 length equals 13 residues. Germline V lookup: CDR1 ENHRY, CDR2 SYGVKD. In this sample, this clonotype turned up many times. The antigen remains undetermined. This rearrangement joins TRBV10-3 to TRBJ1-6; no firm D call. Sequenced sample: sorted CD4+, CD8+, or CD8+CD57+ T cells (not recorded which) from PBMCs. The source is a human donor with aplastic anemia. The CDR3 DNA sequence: TGTGCCACGTACCCCATAGCTGGTTCACCCCTCCACTTT. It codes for CATYPIAGSPLHF.